This T cell receptor (beta chain) was observed in a study of T cells in Graves' hyperthyroidism and ophthalmopathy. Researchers took RNA transcripts and amplified the TCR beta CDR3 regions from them. TCR CDR3 regions were first amplified by RT-PCR with HTBI primers. Via MiXCR, TCRdb re-called the multiplex PCR reads, giving one row per CDR3 protein. Among 300,000 to 450,000 distinct CDR3 sequences listed, approximately 14% were seen once. For the diagnoses, clinical symptoms, serum thyroxine and TRAb, thyroid ultrasound and orbital computed tomography were used. The CDR3 has 17 residues. Trimming removed 0 bases from V and 5 bases from J, with 20 bases in between. The germline V gene has CDR1 LGHNA and CDR2 YNFKEQ.

The origin of this receptor is a woman between 18 and 30 years old with Graves' hyperthyroidism that later progressed to Graves' ophthalmopathy. Input material: blood. The chain joins TRBV4-2 to TRBJ2-7, with D tentatively TRBD1 (5 bases). The CDR3 sequence is CASSQDPGRVRKDEQYF. CDR3 DNA: TGTGCCAGCAGCCAAGATCCAGGGCGCGTCAGGAAGGACGAGCAGTACTTC.